These 21 T cell receptor beta chains were sequenced from one sample in a study of CD8+ T cells in alopecia areata. cDNA prepared by RNA extraction and subsequent reverse transcription served as the template for sequencing. The repertoire was sequenced with immunoSEQ multiplex PCR; TCRdb's copy has only in-frame clones and lacks some. The sample yields 150,000 or so clones, 67% seen once. The sequences come from CD8+ T cells sorted from blood, collected at week 0. The receptors come from a human donor with alopecia areata.

CDR3 amino acids: CASSQEGGLSYEQYF. The CDR3 DNA reads as TGCGCCAGCAGCCAAGAAGGGGGTCTCTCTTACGAGCAGTACTTC. The rearrangement joins TRBV4-1 to TRBJ2-7; D possibly corresponds to TRBD1 (6 bases). The CDR3 sequence is 15 residues long. V lost 0 bases to trimming and J lost 4 bases, with 13 bases between them. Germline CDR1 MGHRA, CDR2 YSYEKL.

This clone was seen only a few times. This chain joins TRBV7-9 and TRBJ1-1; D is unclear. Trimming shortened V by 5 bases and J by 1 base, and 17 bases separated the two germline ends. Germline V gene sequence: CDR1 SEHNR, CDR2 FQNEAQ (reference sequence). The CDR3 totals 16 residues. This CDR3 reads CASSPSLGRRNTEAFF. The DNA for the CDR3 is TGTGCCAGCAGCCCATCTCTAGGACGTCGGAACACTGAAGCTTTCTTT.

The chain uses TRBV30 and TRBJ1-1, with a tentative D call TRBD1 (5 bases). CDR1 and CDR2 (germline): GTSNPN, SVGIG (reference sequence). CDR3 size: 14 residues. Trimming shortened V by 4 bases and J by 6 bases, and 18 bases separated the two germline ends. CDR3: CAWIDLGAVAEAFF. For the CDR3, the DNA is TGTGCCTGGATTGACCTAGGGGCCGTGGCTGAAGCTTTCTTT.

This chain links TRBV19 with TRBJ1-1; D possibly corresponds to TRBD1 (5 bases). Trimming stripped 6 bases from V and 4 bases from J, with 15 bases between. Germline-derived CDR1 and CDR2 are LNHDA and SQIVND (reference sequence). The CDR3 is 14 amino acids. CDR3 in amino acids: CASSLQGRGTEAFF. In nucleotides, the CDR3 is TGTGCCAGTAGCCTGCAGGGTCGAGGCACTGAAGCTTTCTTT.

This chain links TRBV7-9 with TRBJ1-2; no reliable D call. The CDR3 has 16 residues. V was shortened by 7 bases and J by 1 base, with 19 bases between the two germline ends. CDR1 SEHNR and CDR2 FQNEAQ come from the germline V gene (reference sequence). The CDR3 protein is CASTHGTTPYNYGYTF. In nucleotides, the CDR3 is TGTGCCAGCACCCATGGTACCACGCCCTATAACTATGGCTACACCTTC. Variable domain in full (rest from reference TRBV7-9 and TRBJ1-2): DTGVSQNPRHKITKRGQNVTFRCDPISEHNRLYWYRQTLGQGPEFLTYFQNEAQLEKSRLLSDRFSAERPKGSFSTLEIQRTEQGDSAMYLCASTHGTTPYNYGYTFGSGTRLTVV.

V usage is TRBV7-8 and J usage is TRBJ2-5; TRBD2 matches at 8 bases. Germline values: CDR1 SGHVS, CDR2 FQNEAQ. With 5 bases clipped from V and 4 bases from J, the junction kept 21 bases outside the gene matches. CDR3 length: 19 amino acids. The CDR3 coding sequence is TGTGCCAGCAGCCAACCAATTGGACTAGCTTTTTCGGGAAGAGAGACCCAGTACTTC. Protein: CASSQPIGLAFSGRETQYF.

The chain recombines TRBV29-1 with TRBJ1-2; D might be TRBD1 (5 bases). CDR1 is SQVTM and CDR2 is ANQGSEA in the germline V gene. With 7 bases removed from V and 6 bases from J, the gap between germline ends came to 18 bases. CDR3 length: 13 amino acids. CDR3 loop: CSAPTGGWDGYTF. The CDR3 DNA reads TGCAGCGCCCCGACGGGGGGGTGGGATGGCTACACCTTC.

CDR3 amino acids: CASSLGTGGNEQFF. In DNA, the CDR3 is TGTGCCAGCAGCTTAGGGACAGGGGGAAATGAGCAGTTCTTC. The chain joins TRBV13 to TRBJ2-1; 9 positions agree with TRBD1. The germline CDR1 and CDR2 sequences are PRHDT and FYEKMQ (reference sequence). This CDR3 has 14 residues. J was trimmed by 7 bases and V by 0 bases; bases with no gene match: 1.

The chain carries TRBV6-7 and TRBJ1-5, with D perhaps TRBD1 (6 bases). TRBV6-7 is filed as an ORF, its function uncertain. V was cut by 2 bases and J by 4 bases, with 12 bases left in between. The CDR3 is made up of 15 amino acids. The DNA for the CDR3 is TGTGCCAGCAGTTACGCAGGGGTTTGGAATCAGCCCCAGCATTTT. This translates into CASSYAGVWNQPQHF.

This clone was observed a few times. The chain carries TRBV14 and TRBJ2-5, with a weak D call TRBD1 (6 bases). Trimming left V 5 bases short and J 10 bases short, with 26 bases between. The length of the CDR3 is 16 residues. CDR1 is SGHDN and CDR2 is FVKESK in the germline V gene. For the CDR3, the DNA is TGTGCCAGCAGCTCCACGAGGGACATCCGGAGGAGAGGCCAGTACTTC. Its translation is CASSSTRDIRRRGQYF.

About this clone: The junction departs from germline at one end; a sequencing error may be responsible. V and J are TRBV15 and TRBJ2-7; D not certain. This CDR3 is 14 amino acids long. The germline V gene encodes CDR1 LNHNV and CDR2 YYDKDF (reference sequence). The CDR3 reads CATSRDRDSSEQYF. Here the CDR3 DNA reads TGTGCCACCAGCAGAGACCGCGATTCCTCCGAGCAGTACTTC.

The chain uses TRBV25-1 and TRBJ2-7, with D perhaps TRBD1 or TRBD2 (5 bases each). The ends were cut back, 1 base at V and 5 bases at J, with 12 bases in the middle. The CDR3 is 14 amino acids. Germline CDR1 is MGHDK and CDR2 is SYGVNS. Here the CDR3 reads CASSEFGDLDEQYF. The CDR3 bases are TGTGCCAGCAGTGAATTCGGGGACCTAGACGAGCAGTACTTC.

The chain carries TRBV25-1 and TRBJ2-4; TRBD2 might be the D (5 bases). With 6 bases removed from V and 10 bases from J, the gap between germline ends came to 7 bases. The CDR3 sequence is 10 residues long. Germline V lookup: CDR1 MGHDK, CDR2 SYGVNS. The CDR3 nucleotides are TGTGCCAGCAGCGGACTGATTCAGTACTTC. Protein: CASSGLIQYF.

V usage is TRBV7-6 and J usage is TRBJ2-6; D gene uncertain. The V gene lost 2 bases and the J gene lost 0 bases, with 2 bases spanning the gap. The CDR3 contains 14 residues. Germline V gene sequence: CDR1 SGHVS, CDR2 FNYEAQ. The CDR3 nucleotides read TGTGCCAGCAGCTTAAGCTCTGGGGCCAACGTCCTGACTTTC. As protein: CASSLSSGANVLTF.

This chain joins TRBV29-1 and TRBJ1-3; the D gene is possibly TRBD1 (6 bases). Trimming took off 8 bases at V and 0 bases at J, with 17 bases between the two ends. CDR1 is SQVTM, CDR2 ANQGSEA, per germline. The CDR3 contains 15 residues. This chain's CDR3 is CSSCPDRASGNTIYF. In DNA form, the CDR3 reads TGCAGCAGCTGCCCGGACAGAGCCTCTGGAAACACCATATATTTT.

Details on this clone: Other nucleotide sequences in the sample specify the same CDR3. V usage is TRBV9 and J usage is TRBJ1-6; D not resolved. The CDR3 runs 12 residues. Between the trimmed V and J ends, which lost 8 bases and 7 bases, there was a span of 10 bases. Looked up from germline, CDR1 is SGDLS and CDR2 is YYNGEE. CDR3 protein: CASGGGNSPLHF. The CDR3, as DNA: TGTGCCAGTGGTGGCGGGAATTCACCCCTCCACTTT.

This clone was seen more than once but under ten times. The rearrangement joins TRBV7-9 to TRBJ2-2; D remains unclear. V was trimmed by 5 bases and J by 2 bases, leaving 6 bases between them. CDR1 and CDR2 from the germline V gene are SEHNR and FQNEAQ (reference sequence). The CDR3 runs to 13 residues. The CDR3 nucleotides are TGTGCCAGCAGCCCCGCCAACACCGGGGAGCTGTTTTTT. Translation: CASSPANTGELFF.

The chain joins TRBV6-5 to TRBJ1-2; D remains ambiguous. The V and J ends lost 1 base and 6 bases respectively, with 6 bases between them. Per germline, CDR1 MNHEY and CDR2 SVGAGI. CDR3 length equals 12 residues. This CDR3 reads CASSYYGDGYTF. DNA of the CDR3: TGTGCCAGCAGTTACTATGGGGATGGCTACACCTTC.

CDR3 in DNA: TGTGCCAGTAGGGATAGGAGAACCCCCTACGAGCAGTACTTC. It codes for CASRDRRTPYEQYF. The chain uses TRBV19 and TRBJ2-7; D gene ambiguous. This CDR3 has 14 amino acids. Trimming pared 6 bases from V and 2 bases from J, leaving 14 bases between. Per germline, CDR1 LNHDA and CDR2 SQIVND (reference sequence).

This clone was counted only a few times. The chain recombines TRBV13 with TRBJ1-1; 7 bases are shared with TRBD1. With 4 bases clipped from V and 4 bases from J, the junction kept 9 bases outside the gene matches. The CDR3 runs to 15 residues. The germline gives CDR1 PRHDT, CDR2 FYEKMQ (reference sequence). The CDR3 is CASSSRQGFGTEAFF. For the CDR3, the DNA is TGTGCCAGCAGCTCACGACAGGGATTTGGCACTGAAGCTTTCTTT.

The J gene is TRBJ2-3, the V gene TRBV5-4; either TRBD1 or TRBD2 may supply D (6 bases each). The germline V gene has CDR1 SGHNT and CDR2 YYREEE (reference sequence). V was shortened by 6 bases and J by 6 bases, with 23 bases between the two germline ends. The CDR3 is made up of 16 amino acids. In nucleotides, the CDR3 is TGTGCCAGCACCTCTCGAGGGGGGCCGGGTGCGGATACGCAGTATTTT. Amino acid sequence: CASTSRGGPGADTQYF.